The sequence of this T cell receptor (beta chain) was determined in a study of cytomegalovirus exposure and HLA in healthy donors. In the PCR, 60 Vbeta and 13 Jbeta primers were used. The method was immunoSEQ multiplex PCR; TCRdb's version includes in-frame clones alone and lacks a portion of them. The record lists over 150,000 clones, of which the ten most abundant hold 0.74%. V was pared by 8 bases and J by 8 bases, with 6 bases of the junction left unmatched. Germline CDR1 is LGHNA and CDR2 is YNFKEQ. This CDR3 region has 13 residues. Sequenced input: PBMCs. This clonotype originated in a boy between 10 and 17 years old in good health and CMV-seronegative. This chain uses TRBV4-2 with TRBJ1-4, with 9 bases lining up with TRBD1. CDR3: CASQTGGGEKLFF. CDR3 in DNA: TGTGCCAGCCAGACAGGGGGAGGGGAAAAACTGTTTTTT.